Listed below are T cell receptor beta chains from one sample, sequenced in a study of shared clonotypes between healthy human individuals. Sequencing was performed with immunoSEQ multiplex PCR; in TCRdb, only in-frame clones are kept and a portion is missing. The sample yields about 1.9 million clones, just under 95% seen once. The sequenced material came from naive CD8+ T cells from PBMCs. These receptors were collected from a man younger than 35 in good health. Some clones in this sample may be carry-over from other donors' samples. Each CDR3 is given with its conserved first and last residue. D genes are given only for firm matches. Some rows mark clone size as missing; the rest say once, few, many or name a class of expanded clone.

TRBV19,.,TRBJ2-1,.,CASDGGTAYNEQFF,TGTGCCAGCGATGGCGGGACAGCCTACAATGAGCAGTTCTTC
TRBV4-2,.,TRBJ2-7,.,CASSPALSSYEQYF,TGTGCCAGCAGCCCCGCCTTAAGCTCCTACGAGCAGTACTTC
TRBV9,.,TRBJ2-1,.,CASSVGSGEQFF,TGTGCCAGCAGCGTAGGTAGTGGTGAGCAGTTCTTC
TRBV7-8,.,TRBJ2-7,.,CASSPGVGYEQYF,TGTGCCAGCAGCCCGGGGGTAGGCTACGAGCAGTACTTC
TRBV27,.,TRBJ2-1,.,CASSFNSRVHNEQFF,TGTGCCAGCAGTTTTAATTCTCGGGTACACAATGAGCAGTTCTTC
TRBV10-1,.,TRBJ1-5,.,CAGYKIASRGQPQHF,TGCGCCGGATATAAGATTGCCTCACGCGGTCAGCCCCAGCATTTT
TRBV18,.,TRBJ2-7,.,CASSPAPVTYEQYF,TGTGCCAGCTCCCCGGCCCCTGTAACCTACGAGCAGTACTTC
TRBV7-9,.,TRBJ2-3,.,CASSSLGGTDTQYF,TGTGCCAGCAGCTCCTTGGGTGGCACAGATACGCAGTATTTT
TRBV10-3,.,TRBJ2-7,.,CAISERSLTYEQYF,TGTGCCATCAGTGAACGCAGTCTCACCTACGAGCAGTACTTC
TRBV7-9,.,TRBJ2-1,TRBD2,CASSHHTSGTSGREQFF,TGTGCCAGCAGTCACCACACTAGCGGGACTTCCGGGCGGGAGCAGTTCTTC
TRBV29-1,once,TRBJ2-7,TRBD1,CSVDSRQGANYEQYF,TGCAGCGTTGATAGTCGACAGGGGGCCAACTACGAGCAGTACTTC
TRBV7-8,.,TRBJ2-7,.,CASRGGQESYEQYF,TGTGCCAGCAGGGGAGGACAGGAATCCTACGAGCAGTACTTC
TRBV28,.,TRBJ2-7,TRBD1,CASSLLVTGGFYEQYF,TGTGCCAGCAGTTTATTGGTGACAGGGGGTTTTTACGAGCAGTACTTC
TRBV12-5,.,TRBJ2-1,TRBD1,CASAPTQGQGSGNEQFF,TGTGCTAGTGCCCCAACCCAGGGACAGGGGAGTGGCAATGAGCAGTTCTTC
TRBV7-2,.,TRBJ2-7,.,CASSLMMTYEQYF,TGTGCCAGCAGCTTAATGATGACCTACGAGCAGTACTTC
TRBV7-8,few,TRBJ2-2,.,CASSNRLGAGELFF,TGTGCCAGCAGCAACCGACTCGGGGCCGGGGAGCTGTTTTTT
TRBV27,.,TRBJ1-5,.,CASSLSRGEVDQPQHF,TGTGCCAGCAGTTTATCACGGGGGGAGGTAGATCAGCCCCAGCATTTT
TRBV4-1,.,TRBJ2-1,.,CASSQAGVGLARNEQFF,TGCGCCAGCAGCCAAGCAGGAGTAGGGCTAGCGAGGAATGAGCAGTTCTTC
TRBV11-3,.,TRBJ2-1,.,CASSPRYEDNEQFF,TGTGCCAGCAGCCCCCGATATGAGGACAATGAGCAGTTCTTC
TRBV19,.,TRBJ1-4,.,CASSIEAPGSNEKLFF,TGTGCCAGTAGTATCGAAGCTCCGGGGTCGAATGAAAAACTGTTTTTT
TRBV19,.,TRBJ2-2,.,CASREAGITGELFF,TGTGCCAGTAGAGAGGCGGGGATCACCGGGGAGCTGTTTTTT
TRBV5-1,.,TRBJ2-7,.,CASSPGGLEQYF,TGCGCCAGCTCACCCGGCGGGCTAGAGCAGTACTTC
TRBV27,.,TRBJ2-3,.,CASSPHSGDTQYF,TGTGCCAGCAGTCCACACTCAGGGGATACGCAGTATTTT
TRBV6-5,.,TRBJ2-5,TRBD1,CASSYSDRGAETQYF,TGTGCCAGCAGTTACTCGGACAGGGGCGCGGAGACCCAGTACTTC
TRBV7-7,.,TRBJ2-3,TRBD2,CASSLAFGGGSTDTQYF,TGTGCCAGCAGCTTAGCGTTCGGCGGGGGTAGCACAGATACGCAGTATTTT
TRBV27,.,TRBJ2-2,.,CASSLGGLRAGELFF,TGTGCCAGCAGTTTGGGCGGCCTTAGGGCCGGGGAGCTGTTTTTT
TRBV19,.,TRBJ1-1,TRBD1,CASSWTGQTEAFF,TGTGCCAGTAGTTGGACAGGGCAAACTGAAGCTTTCTTT
TRBV7-2,once,TRBJ2-1,TRBD2,CASRNWGLAGGNEQFF,TGTGCCAGCCGTAACTGGGGGCTAGCGGGAGGCAATGAGCAGTTCTTC
TRBV14,.,TRBJ1-1,.,CASSLGAGTEAFF,TGTGCCAGCAGCTTAGGGGCAGGCACTGAAGCTTTCTTT
TRBV30,.,TRBJ2-7,.,CAWSQGSSYEQYF,TGTGCCTGGAGTCAGGGGTCGTCCTACGAGCAGTACTTC
TRBV7-9,.,TRBJ2-7,.,CASSLVTDSYEQYF,TGTGCCAGCAGCTTAGTAACTGACTCCTACGAGCAGTACTTC
TRBV15,.,TRBJ2-1,TRBD2,CATSRPVSGRQQFF,TGTGCCACCAGCAGACCCGTCAGCGGGAGGCAGCAGTTCTTC
TRBV27,.,TRBJ2-3,TRBD1,CASADRGYSTDTQYF,TGTGCCAGCGCAGACAGGGGATATAGCACAGATACGCAGTATTTT
TRBV7-2,.,TRBJ2-6,TRBD2,CASSLSRDYLSGANVLTF,TGTGCCAGCAGCCTCAGCCGGGACTACCTCTCTGGGGCCAACGTCCTGACTTTC
TRBV15,.,TRBJ2-3,.,CATSARDLTITDTQYF,TGTGCCACCAGCGCGCGGGACCTCACTATCACAGATACGCAGTATTTT
TRBV7-9,.,TRBJ1-2,.,CASSPGKPYGYTF,TGTGCCAGCAGCCCCGGGAAACCCTATGGCTACACCTTC
TRBV15,.,TRBJ2-2,.,CATRQQGDTGELFF,TGTGCCACCAGGCAACAGGGAGACACCGGGGAGCTGTTTTTT
TRBV19,.,TRBJ1-5,.,CASSFEGSNQPQHF,TGTGCCAGTAGTTTCGAGGGTAGCAATCAGCCCCAGCATTTT
TRBV28,.,TRBJ2-7,TRBD2,CASSLWGTSGRYEQYF,TGTGCCAGCAGTCTATGGGGGACTAGCGGGAGATACGAGCAGTACTTC
TRBV7-2,.,TRBJ2-5,TRBD2,CASSPPSVAGERETQYF,TGTGCCAGCAGCCCACCGTCTGTAGCGGGAGAGAGGGAGACCCAGTACTTC
TRBV5-1,.,TRBJ2-3,TRBD2,CASSLYELGLAASTDTQYF,TGCGCCAGCAGCCTTTACGAACTGGGACTAGCCGCTAGCACAGATACGCAGTATTTT
TRBV4-1,.,TRBJ2-3,TRBD2,CASSQVKGLAGEGATDTQYF,TGCGCCAGCAGCCAAGTAAAGGGACTAGCGGGAGAGGGGGCCACAGATACGCAGTATTTT
TRBV27,once,TRBJ2-3,TRBD1,CASTLRGPHTDTQYF,TGTGCCAGCACGCTGAGGGGGCCCCACACAGATACGCAGTATTTT
TRBV10-2,.,TRBJ2-7,.,CASSATLAANSYEQYF,TGCGCCAGCAGTGCGACTTTGGCGGCTAACTCCTACGAGCAGTACTTC
TRBV10-3,.,TRBJ1-1,.,CAISGTNTEAFF,TGTGCCATCAGTGGCACGAACACTGAAGCTTTCTTT
TRBV19,.,TRBJ2-5,.,CASRDEQETQYF,TGTGCCAGTAGGGATGAACAAGAGACCCAGTACTTC
TRBV27,.,TRBJ1-5,.,CASSLFLGAPGHDSNQPQHF,TGTGCCAGCAGTTTATTTCTCGGGGCTCCGGGACATGACAGCAATCAGCCCCAGCATTTT
TRBV7-3,.,TRBJ2-1,.,CASSPDPGDEQFF,TGTGCCAGCAGCCCCGACCCGGGGGATGAGCAGTTCTTC
TRBV28,.,TRBJ2-7,.,CASSSFGTFYEQYF,TGTGCCAGCAGTTCCTTTGGGACGTTCTACGAGCAGTACTTC
TRBV9,.,TRBJ2-7,TRBD2,CASSVGGGLVYEQYF,TGTGCCAGCAGCGTAGGGGGAGGGTTAGTCTACGAGCAGTACTTC
TRBV27,.,TRBJ1-1,.,CASSPVRGTEAFF,TGTGCCAGCAGTCCGGTCAGAGGCACTGAAGCTTTCTTT
TRBV4-3,.,TRBJ2-2,TRBD1,CASSHGTALNTGELFF,TGCGCCAGCAGCCACGGGACAGCTCTGAACACCGGGGAGCTGTTTTTT
TRBV28,.,TRBJ1-1,.,CASSFWGAGAFF,TGTGCCAGCAGTTTTTGGGGGGCGGGTGCTTTCTTT